The sequence of this T cell receptor beta chain was determined in a study of blood T cells in healthy people across ages. Findings of the study overall: Age advanced and TCR beta diversity per million T cells fell, roughly linearly.

A second PCR, run for about 6 to 11 cycles, used a sample-barcoded 5' primer plus a J-beta primer mix. Every single cDNA molecule received a tag from a template-switch adaptor with 12 random nucleotides. Using its own MiXCR run on the 5' RACE reads, TCRdb lists one record per CDR3 protein. The sample has roughly 1.6 million distinct CDR3 sequences, about 31% seen once. In this sample, this clonotype turned up a few times. Its antigen is not identified. The CDR3 extends over 15 amino acids. V was clipped by 6 bases and J by 0 bases, with 12 bases between them. Germline V gene sequence: CDR1 MNHEY, CDR2 SVGAGI.

The V and J genes are TRBV6-5 and TRBJ2-1, with a tentative D call TRBD2 (5 bases). The sequence came from a woman in her 30s in good health. The sequenced sample was blood. The CDR3 DNA reads TGTGCCAGCAGGTTAGCGAGCGGCTCCTACAATGAGCAGTTCTTC. It is translated as CASRLASGSYNEQFF.